This T cell receptor beta chain is from a study of shared clonotypes between healthy human individuals. The repertoire was sequenced with immunoSEQ multiplex PCR; TCRdb's copy has only in-frame clones and lacks some. Of 2 million to 2.5 million clones in the sample, around 95% were seen once. The length of the CDR3 is 16 residues. Germline assignment: CDR1 SNHLY and CDR2 FYNNEI. Trimming removed 6 bases from V and 2 bases from J; junction bases left unmatched: 12. The study's findings and limits: Few donors restricted represented genetic and exposure-history diversity.

As concerns this clone: What it binds is unknown.

Source material: naive CD4+ T cells sorted from blood. Noted subset: CD45RA+ positively selected. V usage is TRBV2 and J usage is TRBJ1-2, with TRBD1 matching 7 bases. This TCR derives from a man aged 18 to 30 in good health. CDR3 sequence: CASSPDRAGWNYGYTF. DNA of the CDR3: TGTGCCAGCAGCCCCGACAGGGCGGGTTGGAACTATGGCTACACCTTC.